These T cell receptor beta chains were read from a single sample in a study of vaccination effects on CD4 cells after COVID-19. No antigen is known for these receptors. Method: immunoSEQ multiplex PCR; TCRdb's copy keeps in-frame clones and lacks some. The profile shows tens of thousands of clones, about four fifths of them singletons. Sample: CD4+ T cells from PBMCs cultured with HCoV-NL63 spike peptides, taken after COVID-19 vaccination. The receptors come from a human donor who received a COVID-19 vaccine. Some clones in this sample may be carry-over from other donors' samples. Each CDR3 is given with its conserved first and last residue. A D gene is named only where the DNA matches it firmly. Clone size is given for some rows only: seen once, a few or many times, or a class if the clone is expanded.

J gene: TRBJ2-5
D gene: NA
clone size: NA
V gene: TRBV30
CDR3 DNA: TGTGCCTGGAGTCGGGGAGGTAGCGACCCCCAAGAGACCCAGTACTTC
CDR3 protein: CAWSRGGSDPQETQYF

J gene: TRBJ2-2
D gene: NA
clone size: NA
V gene: TRBV28
CDR3 DNA: TGTGCCAGCAGCCTAGCCCTCGGGGAGCTGTTTTTT
CDR3 protein: CASSLALGELFF

J gene: TRBJ2-2
D gene: NA
clone size: NA
V gene: TRBV5-1
CDR3 DNA: TGCGCCAGCAGCGGGGCAGGGAGGAACGGGGAGCTGTTTTTT
CDR3 protein: CASSGAGRNGELFF

J gene: TRBJ2-1
D gene: NA
clone size: NA
V gene: TRBV14
CDR3 DNA: TGTGCCAGCAGCCATTTAGGCGCATACAATGAGCAGTTCTTC
CDR3 protein: CASSHLGAYNEQFF

J gene: TRBJ2-2
D gene: NA
clone size: NA
V gene: TRBV4-1
CDR3 DNA: TGCGCCAGCAGCCAAGTACTTAGGGGTCGGACCGGGGAGCTGTTTTTT
CDR3 protein: CASSQVLRGRTGELFF

J gene: TRBJ1-6
D gene: TRBD1
clone size: NA
V gene: TRBV18
CDR3 DNA: TGTGCCAGCTCACAATATGACAGGGGAAACTCACCCCTCCACTTT
CDR3 protein: CASSQYDRGNSPLHF

J gene: TRBJ1-2
D gene: TRBD1
clone size: NA
V gene: TRBV7-9
CDR3 DNA: TGTGCCAGCAGCCCCCGGGACAGGGAAGGCTACACCTTC
CDR3 protein: CASSPRDREGYTF

J gene: TRBJ2-3
D gene: NA
clone size: few
V gene: TRBV7-9
CDR3 DNA: TGTGCCAGCAGCTTAGCGGTAACGTCGGATACGCAGTATTTT
CDR3 protein: CASSLAVTSDTQYF

J gene: TRBJ1-3
D gene: NA
clone size: NA
V gene: TRBV30
CDR3 DNA: TGTGCCTGGAGTGTACGCGGGCTTGGAAACACCATATATTTT
CDR3 protein: CAWSVRGLGNTIYF

J gene: TRBJ1-2
D gene: NA
clone size: NA
V gene: TRBV4-2
CDR3 DNA: TGTGCCAGCAGCCTTCAGGGGAACTATGGCTACACCTTC
CDR3 protein: CASSLQGNYGYTF

J gene: TRBJ2-1
D gene: NA
clone size: NA
V gene: TRBV11-2
CDR3 DNA: TGTGCCAGCAGCTTAGAAGGGCTTTCCTACAATGAGCAGTTCTTC
CDR3 protein: CASSLEGLSYNEQFF

J gene: TRBJ1-2
D gene: NA
clone size: NA
V gene: TRBV18
CDR3 DNA: TGTGCCAGCTCACCGGTGGGGGGCCCGGAAAGAACCTTC
CDR3 protein: CASSPVGGPERTF

J gene: TRBJ2-5
D gene: TRBD2
clone size: few
V gene: TRBV5-1
CDR3 DNA: TGCGCCAGCAGCTTCCAGCGGGGGGTCCAAGAGACCCAGTACTTC
CDR3 protein: CASSFQRGVQETQYF

J gene: TRBJ1-2
D gene: TRBD1
clone size: once
V gene: TRBV7-2
CDR3 DNA: TGTGCCAGCAGCTATCAAACAGGGGGCGGGGGCTACACCTTC
CDR3 protein: CASSYQTGGGGYTF

J gene: TRBJ2-1
D gene: TRBD2
clone size: NA
V gene: TRBV10-1
CDR3 DNA: TGCGCCAGCAGTGGGGGTAGCGGGGTCAATGAGCAGTTCTTC
CDR3 protein: CASSGGSGVNEQFF

J gene: TRBJ1-5
D gene: NA
clone size: NA
V gene: TRBV19
CDR3 DNA: TGTGCCAGTAGTGGTCAGGGTCACAATCAGCCCCAGCATTTT
CDR3 protein: CASSGQGHNQPQHF

J gene: TRBJ1-1
D gene: NA
clone size: few
V gene: TRBV5-6
CDR3 DNA: TGTGCCAGCAGCCGTGGGACCCAGCATGAAGCTTTCTTT
CDR3 protein: CASSRGTQHEAFF

J gene: TRBJ1-1
D gene: NA
clone size: few
V gene: TRBV7-2
CDR3 DNA: TGTGCCAGCAGCCCCAAGGGGGGTGTTGGCACTGAAGCTTTCTTT
CDR3 protein: CASSPKGGVGTEAFF

J gene: TRBJ2-2
D gene: NA
clone size: NA
V gene: TRBV6-6
CDR3 DNA: TGTGCCAGTGCGGGGCGGAACACCGGGGAGCTGTTTTTT
CDR3 protein: CASAGRNTGELFF

J gene: TRBJ1-5
D gene: TRBD1
clone size: NA
V gene: TRBV5-1
CDR3 DNA: TGCGCCAGCAGCTCGGGACAGGGCGATCAGCCCCAGCATTTT
CDR3 protein: CASSSGQGDQPQHF

J gene: TRBJ1-5
D gene: NA
clone size: NA
V gene: TRBV19
CDR3 DNA: TGTGCCAGTAGTATGATTGCGGCACCCGGTGGAAGGAGCAATCAGCCCCAGCATTTT
CDR3 protein: CASSMIAAPGGRSNQPQHF

J gene: TRBJ2-4
D gene: NA
clone size: NA
V gene: TRBV11-2
CDR3 DNA: TGTGCCAGCAGCTCTGGACTACCCGCCAATGGGGCCAAAAACATTCAGTACTTC
CDR3 protein: CASSSGLPANGAKNIQYF

J gene: TRBJ2-4
D gene: TRBD1
clone size: NA
V gene: TRBV4-1
CDR3 DNA: TGCGCCAGCAGCCAAGACCCCAGGGGGTGGGAGGCCAAAAACATTCAGTACTTC
CDR3 protein: CASSQDPRGWEAKNIQYF

J gene: TRBJ1-6
D gene: NA
clone size: few
V gene: TRBV2
CDR3 DNA: TGTGCCAGCATCGACATCTATAATTCACCCCTCCACTTT
CDR3 protein: CASIDIYNSPLHF

J gene: TRBJ1-2
D gene: NA
clone size: once
V gene: TRBV7-2
CDR3 DNA: TGTGCCAGCAGCCCTCTTTTGGGCTACACCTTC
CDR3 protein: CASSPLLGYTF

J gene: TRBJ2-3
D gene: NA
clone size: NA
V gene: TRBV2
CDR3 DNA: TGTGCCAGCGGGACCACTACTAGCACAGATACGCAGTATTTT
CDR3 protein: CASGTTTSTDTQYF

J gene: TRBJ1-1
D gene: NA
clone size: NA
V gene: TRBV10-2
CDR3 DNA: TGCGCCAGCAGGGGGAGAGAAGGGGCCCTCATGAACACTGAAGCTTTCTTT
CDR3 protein: CASRGREGALMNTEAFF

J gene: TRBJ2-3
D gene: TRBD1
clone size: NA
V gene: TRBV4-1
CDR3 DNA: TGCGCCAGCAGCCAAGATACGGAACAGGGGACAGATACGCAGTATTTT
CDR3 protein: CASSQDTEQGTDTQYF

J gene: TRBJ2-1
D gene: NA
clone size: NA
V gene: TRBV5-1
CDR3 DNA: TGCGCCAGCAGCAGCCGAGGTATGAGCTCCTACAATGAGCAGTTCTTC
CDR3 protein: CASSSRGMSSYNEQFF

J gene: TRBJ1-6
D gene: NA
clone size: NA
V gene: TRBV6-1
CDR3 DNA: TGTGCCAGCAGTGACCTTAAAGGTTCACCCCTCCACTTT
CDR3 protein: CASSDLKGSPLHF

J gene: TRBJ1-2
D gene: NA
clone size: NA
V gene: TRBV18
CDR3 DNA: TGTGCCAGCTCACCTCTAACAGAATTCTATGGCTACACCTTC
CDR3 protein: CASSPLTEFYGYTF

J gene: TRBJ2-5
D gene: NA
clone size: once
V gene: TRBV7-2
CDR3 DNA: TGTGCCAGCAGCAGCCGCCTAGAACAGTACTTC
CDR3 protein: CASSSRLEQYF

J gene: TRBJ1-5
D gene: NA
clone size: once
V gene: TRBV5-1
CDR3 DNA: TGCGCCAGCAGCGCCGAAGGTGGGAGCAATCAGCCCCAGCATTTT
CDR3 protein: CASSAEGGSNQPQHF

J gene: TRBJ2-2
D gene: NA
clone size: NA
V gene: TRBV2
CDR3 DNA: TGTGCCAGCAGTGGTTTGGGAGGGGGCAACGGGGAGCTGTTTTTT
CDR3 protein: CASSGLGGGNGELFF

J gene: TRBJ1-2
D gene: NA
clone size: NA
V gene: TRBV5-1
CDR3 DNA: TGCGCCAGCAGCCCTTACACAGGGAACTATGGCTACACCTTC
CDR3 protein: CASSPYTGNYGYTF

J gene: TRBJ2-1
D gene: TRBD2
clone size: NA
V gene: TRBV18
CDR3 DNA: TGTGCCAGCTCATTCCGGGGGGACAATGAGCAGTTCTTC
CDR3 protein: CASSFRGDNEQFF

J gene: TRBJ2-2
D gene: NA
clone size: NA
V gene: TRBV7-2
CDR3 DNA: TGTGCCAGCAGCTTCAGGGTCGGCACCGGGGAGCTGTTTTTT
CDR3 protein: CASSFRVGTGELFF

J gene: TRBJ2-3
D gene: NA
clone size: NA
V gene: TRBV9
CDR3 DNA: TGTGCCAGCAGCGTAACGTCTAGCACAGATACGCAGTATTTT
CDR3 protein: CASSVTSSTDTQYF

J gene: TRBJ1-2
D gene: NA
clone size: few
V gene: TRBV4-1
CDR3 DNA: TGCGCCAGCAGCCAAGATCCGTCCAGGTCGGCGGACTATGGCTACACCTTC
CDR3 protein: CASSQDPSRSADYGYTF

J gene: TRBJ2-5
D gene: NA
clone size: NA
V gene: TRBV7-2
CDR3 DNA: TGTGCCAGCAGCTTATTAGACAGACAAGAGACCCAGTACTTC
CDR3 protein: CASSLLDRQETQYF

J gene: TRBJ1-5
D gene: TRBD1
clone size: NA
V gene: TRBV6-5
CDR3 DNA: TGTGCCAGCAGGTCGACAGGGAATAGCAATCAGCCCCAGCATTTT
CDR3 protein: CASRSTGNSNQPQHF